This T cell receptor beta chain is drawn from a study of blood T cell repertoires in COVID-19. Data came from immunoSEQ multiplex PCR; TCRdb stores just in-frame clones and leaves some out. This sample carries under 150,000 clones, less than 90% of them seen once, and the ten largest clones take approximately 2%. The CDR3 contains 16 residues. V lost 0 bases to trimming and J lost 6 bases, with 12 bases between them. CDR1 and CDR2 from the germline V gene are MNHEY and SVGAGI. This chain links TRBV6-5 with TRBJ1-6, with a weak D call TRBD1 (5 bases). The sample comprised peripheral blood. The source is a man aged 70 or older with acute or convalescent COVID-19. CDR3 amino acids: CASSYSTLRGNSPLHF. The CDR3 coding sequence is TGTGCCAGCAGTTACTCGACTCTAAGGGGTAATTCACCCCTCCACTTT.